What follows are 25 T cell receptor beta chains derived from one specimen sequenced in a study of monozygotic twins with inflammatory bowel disease. From the 5' RACE reads, TCRdb lists one entry per CDR3 protein and no DNA. Its clone listing holds hundreds of thousands of distinct CDR3 sequences. Sequencing was performed on blood. These TCRs come from a human donor with ulcerative colitis or Crohn's disease, or a healthy co-twin of an affected twin (not recorded which).

The CDR3 loop reads CASSSEQRAGANVLTF. V gene TRBV5-1 combines with J gene TRBJ2-6. There are 16 residues in the CDR3. CDR1 SGHRS and CDR2 YFSETQ come from the germline V gene.

The chain uses TRBV5-1 and TRBJ2-1; with no DNA, the TCRdb D assignment of TRBD2 cannot be verified. Per germline, CDR1 SGHRS and CDR2 YFSETQ. The CDR3 sequence is 16 residues long. CDR3 sequence reads: CASSLSPAGANNEQFF.

The chain's CDR3 is CASSFPPKKVEDTQYF. The chain combines TRBV7-9 with TRBJ2-3; TCRdb picks TRBD2, but there is no DNA to check that call. CDR3 length equals 16 residues. Germline values: CDR1 SEHNR, CDR2 FQNEAQ (reference sequence).

The gene calls are TRBV12-3 or TRBV12-4 and TRBJ1-5. This CDR3 has 13 residues. This CDR3 is CASTAAGNQPQHF.

The V gene is TRBV10-3, the J gene TRBJ2-1. The V gene's germline CDR1 is ENHRY and CDR2 SYGVKD. The length of the CDR3 is 13 residues. CDR3 protein: CAISESIVGNVFF.

The chain links TRBV10-3 to TRBJ2-2. Per the germline V gene, CDR1 is ENHRY and CDR2 is SYGVKD. The CDR3 has 14 amino acids. CDR3 loop: CATLYAPNTGELFF.

The chain couples TRBV3-1 to TRBJ2-7; the TCRdb call, TRBD2, lacks DNA for checking. The CDR3 spans 14 residues. Germline CDR1 reads LGHDT; CDR2 reads YNNKEL (reference sequence). CDR3 region: CASSQEIAGREQYF.

V and J are TRBV7-2 and TRBJ1-3. Germline loops: CDR1 SGHTA, CDR2 FQGNSA. The CDR3 loop spans 15 amino acids. CDR3: CASSLDGGAGNTIYF.

The chain has TRBV4-1 and TRBJ2-7; absent DNA, TCRdb's TRBD1 call cannot be checked. The CDR3 has 16 amino acids. Germline V gene data show CDR1 as MGHRA and CDR2 as YSYEKL. This chain's CDR3 is CASSLRQGEGSYEQYF.

The J gene is TRBJ1-5, the V gene TRBV6-1. This CDR3 has 15 amino acids. CDR1 and CDR2 (germline): MNHNS, SASEGT. The CDR3: CASSVIGPNNQPQHF.

The rearrangement uses TRBV27 and TRBJ1-2; TCRdb proposes TRBD1, but this gene call is untestable without DNA. From germline, CDR1 is MNHEY and CDR2 SMNVEV (reference sequence). The CDR3 extends over 13 amino acids. The CDR3 protein is CASSLSTGNGYTF.

This sequence joins TRBV20-1 and TRBJ1-3. Germline assignment: CDR1 DFQATT and CDR2 SNEGSKA (reference sequence). The CDR3 has 15 amino acids. This CDR3 is CSARDLRERENTIYF.

The chain couples TRBV12-3 or TRBV12-4 to TRBJ2-1; TCRdb's D call of TRBD2 is untestable without DNA. The CDR3 runs 15 residues. This chain's CDR3 is CASSAGLAINNEQFF.

This sequence joins TRBV5-1 and TRBJ1-1. Germline CDR1 SGHRS, CDR2 YFSETQ. The CDR3 sequence is 13 residues long. The CDR3 region is CASSLVPNTEAFF. The variable domain in full, with the rest retrieved from reference TRBV5-1 and TRBJ1-1, is KAGVTQTPRYLIKTRGQQVTLSCSPISGHRSVSWYQQTPGQGLQFLFEYFSETQRNKGNFPGRFSGRQFSNSRSEMNVSTLELGDSALYLCASSLVPNTEAFFGQGTRLTVV.

The chain recombines TRBV7-9 with TRBJ1-3; the D call of TRBD1 rests on TCRdb alone, since no DNA is present to check it. The CDR3 runs 13 residues. Germline V gene lookup returns CDR1 SEHNR and CDR2 FQNEAQ (reference sequence). The CDR3 loop is CASSGEEGDTIYF.

This chain connects TRBV20-1 to TRBJ1-2; TCRdb selects TRBD1, and the lack of DNA leaves this call unchecked. Germline CDR1 is DFQATT and CDR2 is SNEGSKA (reference sequence). CDR3 size: 19 residues. The CDR3 sequence: CSARATPGTVGELNYGYTF.

The chain joins TRBV7-3 to TRBJ2-5; TCRdb names TRBD1, which stays unverified in the absence of DNA. This CDR3 spans 13 amino acids. Germline V gives CDR1 SGHTA, CDR2 FQGTGA. The CDR3 is CASSFTREETQYF. Drawing the rest from reference TRBV7-3 and TRBJ2-5, the complete variable domain is GAGVSQTPSNKVTEKGKYVELRCDPISGHTALYWYRQSLGQGPEFLIYFQGTGAADDSGLPNDRFFAVRPEGSVSTLKIQRTERGDSAVYLCASSFTREETQYFGPGTRLLVL.

The rearrangement uses TRBV20-1 and TRBJ1-1; TCRdb outputs TRBD1, but without DNA this stays unchecked. Germline CDR1 reads DFQATT; CDR2 reads SNEGSKA (reference sequence). The CDR3 spans 12 residues. The CDR3 sequence is CSAAREKTEAFF.

V usage is TRBV15 and J usage is TRBJ2-5; TCRdb's D call of TRBD2 is untestable without DNA. Germline V lookup: CDR1 LNHNV, CDR2 YYDKDF (reference sequence). The CDR3 contains 16 residues. This chain's CDR3 is CATSGGTSGRRETQYF.

This chain connects TRBV2 to TRBJ2-5; the TCRdb D gene call, TRBD2, has no DNA to confirm it. This CDR3 contains 16 residues. Germline V gives CDR1 SNHLY, CDR2 FYNNEI. The CDR3 loop reads CASSPLTSGGQETQYF.

This chain uses TRBV5-1 with TRBJ2-1; TCRdb proposes TRBD1, but this gene call is untestable without DNA. This CDR3 is 16 amino acids long. Germline CDR1 SGHRS, CDR2 YFSETQ. The CDR3 region is CASSLASGGIYNEQFF.

The rearrangement links TRBV7-2 to TRBJ2-7. This CDR3 comprises 15 residues. Germline V gene sequence: CDR1 SGHTA, CDR2 FQGNSA. The CDR3 region is CASSLARERTYEQYF.

V usage is TRBV4-3 and J usage is TRBJ2-7; lacking DNA, the TRBD2 call made by TCRdb goes unchecked. This CDR3 spans 15 amino acids. Germline V CDR1 and CDR2: LGHNA, YSLEER. The CDR3 loop is CASSQDQGPLNEQYF.

J is TRBJ2-2 and V is TRBV10-3; there is no DNA to check the TCRdb D call of TRBD2. The CDR3 length is 15 residues. The germline V gene has CDR1 ENHRY and CDR2 SYGVKD. CDR3: CAISEGRESTGELFF.

The chain has TRBV14 and TRBJ2-7. The germline V gene has CDR1 SGHDN and CDR2 FVKESK. CDR3 length: 14 residues. This chain's CDR3 is CASSQSSGPYEQYF.